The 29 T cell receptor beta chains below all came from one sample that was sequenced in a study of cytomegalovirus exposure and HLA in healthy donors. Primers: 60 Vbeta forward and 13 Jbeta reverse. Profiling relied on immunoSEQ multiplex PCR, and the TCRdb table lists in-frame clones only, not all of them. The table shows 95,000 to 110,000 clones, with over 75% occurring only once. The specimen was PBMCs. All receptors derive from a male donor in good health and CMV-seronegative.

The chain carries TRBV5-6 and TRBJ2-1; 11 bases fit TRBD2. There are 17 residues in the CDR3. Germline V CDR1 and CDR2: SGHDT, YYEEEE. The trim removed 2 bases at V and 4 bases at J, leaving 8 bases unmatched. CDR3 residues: CASSFGLAGGFYNEQFF. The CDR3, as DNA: TGTGCCAGCAGCTTTGGACTAGCGGGCGGGTTTTACAATGAGCAGTTCTTC.

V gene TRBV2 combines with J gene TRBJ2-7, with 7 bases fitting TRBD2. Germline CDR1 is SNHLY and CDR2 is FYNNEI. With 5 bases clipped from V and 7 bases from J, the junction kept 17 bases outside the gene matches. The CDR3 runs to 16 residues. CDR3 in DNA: TGTGCCAGCAGTTACCTCCCTCCTAGCGGCACGGGTGAGCAGTACTTC. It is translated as CASSYLPPSGTGEQYF. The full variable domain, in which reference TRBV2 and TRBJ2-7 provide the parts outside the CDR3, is EPEVTQTPSHQVTQMGQEVILRCVPISNHLYFYWYRQILGQKVEFLVSFYNNEISEKSEIFDDQFSVERPDGSNFTLKIRSTKLEDSAMYFCASSYLPPSGTGEQYFGPGTRLTVT.

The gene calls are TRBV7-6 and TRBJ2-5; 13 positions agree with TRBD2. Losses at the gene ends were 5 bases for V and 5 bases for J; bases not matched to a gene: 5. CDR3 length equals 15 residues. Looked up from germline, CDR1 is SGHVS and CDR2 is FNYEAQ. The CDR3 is CASSRRLAGGETQYF. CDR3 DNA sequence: TGTGCCAGCAGCCGGAGACTAGCGGGAGGCGAGACCCAGTACTTC.

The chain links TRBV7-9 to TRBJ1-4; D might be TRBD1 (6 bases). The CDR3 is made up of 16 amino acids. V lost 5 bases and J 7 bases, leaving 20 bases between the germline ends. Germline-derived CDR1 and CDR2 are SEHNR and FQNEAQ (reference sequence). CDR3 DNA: TGTGCCAGCAGCCGTACAGTTTCCCAGGGGAGTGAAAAACTGTTTTTT. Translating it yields CASSRTVSQGSEKLFF.

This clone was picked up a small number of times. CDR3 bases: TGTGCCACCAGCAGAGGGACAGGGATCTACGAGCAGTACTTC. It encodes CATSRGTGIYEQYF. J is TRBJ2-7 and V is TRBV15, with 8 positions matching TRBD1. V gave up 1 base and J gave up 3 bases; unmatched junction bases: 2. The CDR3 is made up of 14 amino acids. The germline V gene has CDR1 LNHNV and CDR2 YYDKDF (reference sequence).

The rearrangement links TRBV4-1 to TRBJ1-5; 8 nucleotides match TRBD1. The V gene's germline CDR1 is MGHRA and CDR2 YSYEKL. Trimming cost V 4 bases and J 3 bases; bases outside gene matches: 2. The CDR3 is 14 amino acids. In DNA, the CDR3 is TGCGCCAGCAGCCGGACAGGGATCAATCAGCCCCAGCATTTT. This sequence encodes CASSRTGINQPQHF.

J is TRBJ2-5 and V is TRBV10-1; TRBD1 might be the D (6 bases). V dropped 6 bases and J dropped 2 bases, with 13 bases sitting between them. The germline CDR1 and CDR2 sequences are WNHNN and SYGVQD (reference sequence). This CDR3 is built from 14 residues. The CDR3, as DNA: TGCGCCAGCAGCGCAACCGGACAGCAAGAGACCCAGTACTTC. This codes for CASSATGQQETQYF.

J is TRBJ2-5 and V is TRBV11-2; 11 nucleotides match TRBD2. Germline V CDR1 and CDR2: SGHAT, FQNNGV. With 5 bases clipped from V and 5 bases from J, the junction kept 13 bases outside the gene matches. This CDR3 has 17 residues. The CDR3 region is CASSSGSLAGGRETQYF. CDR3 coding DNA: TGTGCCAGCAGCAGCGGGTCGCTAGCGGGAGGTAGGGAGACCCAGTACTTC.

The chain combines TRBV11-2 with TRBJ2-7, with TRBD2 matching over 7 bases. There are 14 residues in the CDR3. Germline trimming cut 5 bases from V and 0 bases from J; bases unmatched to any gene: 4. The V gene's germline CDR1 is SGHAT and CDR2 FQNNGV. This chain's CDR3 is CASSPRTSSYEQYF. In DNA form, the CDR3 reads TGTGCCAGCAGCCCGCGGACTAGCTCCTACGAGCAGTACTTC.

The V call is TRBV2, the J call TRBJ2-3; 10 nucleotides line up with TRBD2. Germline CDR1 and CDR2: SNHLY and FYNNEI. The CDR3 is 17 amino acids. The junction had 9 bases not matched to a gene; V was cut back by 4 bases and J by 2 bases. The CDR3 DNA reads TGTGCCAGCAGTGCAGCCGAGCGGGAGGGCCCCACAGATACGCAGTATTTT. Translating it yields CASSAAEREGPTDTQYF. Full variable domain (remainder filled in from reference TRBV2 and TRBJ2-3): EPEVTQTPSHQVTQMGQEVILRCVPISNHLYFYWYRQILGQKVEFLVSFYNNEISEKSEIFDDQFSVERPDGSNFTLKIRSTKLEDSAMYFCASSAAEREGPTDTQYFGPGTRLTVL.

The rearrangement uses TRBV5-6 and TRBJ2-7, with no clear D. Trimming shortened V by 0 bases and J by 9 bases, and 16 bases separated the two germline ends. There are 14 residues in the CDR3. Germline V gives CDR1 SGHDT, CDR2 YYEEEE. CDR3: CASSLGRSVAWQYF. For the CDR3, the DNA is TGTGCCAGCAGCTTGGGGCGGAGCGTCGCGTGGCAGTACTTC.

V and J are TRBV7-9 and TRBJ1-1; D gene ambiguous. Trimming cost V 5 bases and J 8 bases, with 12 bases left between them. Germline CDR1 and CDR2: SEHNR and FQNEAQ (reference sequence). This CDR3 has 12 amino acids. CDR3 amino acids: CASSRGASEAFF. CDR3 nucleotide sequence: TGTGCCAGCAGCCGCGGCGCGTCCGAAGCTTTCTTT.

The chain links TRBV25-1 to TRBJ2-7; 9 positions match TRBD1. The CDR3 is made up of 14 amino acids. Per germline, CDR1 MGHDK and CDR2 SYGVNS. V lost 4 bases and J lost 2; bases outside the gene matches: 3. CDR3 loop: CASSGGQGPYEQYF. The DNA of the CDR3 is TGTGCCAGCAGTGGGGGACAGGGACCCTACGAGCAGTACTTC.

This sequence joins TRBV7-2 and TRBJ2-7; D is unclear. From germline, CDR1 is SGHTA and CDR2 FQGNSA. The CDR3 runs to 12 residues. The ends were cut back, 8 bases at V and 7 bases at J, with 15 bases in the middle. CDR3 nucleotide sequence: TGTGCCAGCGGCCTCCGATCCCAGGAGCAGTACTTC. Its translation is CASGLRSQEQYF.

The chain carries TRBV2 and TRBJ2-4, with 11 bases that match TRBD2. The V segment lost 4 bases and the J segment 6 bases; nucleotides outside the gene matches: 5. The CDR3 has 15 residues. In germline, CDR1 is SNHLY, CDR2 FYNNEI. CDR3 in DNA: TGTGCCAGCAGTGTTACTAGCGGGAGACCAAACATTCAGTACTTC. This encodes CASSVTSGRPNIQYF.

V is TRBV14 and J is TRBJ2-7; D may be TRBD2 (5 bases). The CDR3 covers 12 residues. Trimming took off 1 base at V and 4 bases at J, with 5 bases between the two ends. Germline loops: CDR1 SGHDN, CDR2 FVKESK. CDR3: CASSQGEYEQYF. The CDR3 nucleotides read TGTGCCAGCAGCCAAGGGGAGTACGAGCAGTACTTC.

In DNA, the CDR3 is TGTGCCAGCAGCGCGGGACAGGGAGTGAACACTGAAGCTTTCTTT. It yields the protein CASSAGQGVNTEAFF. The chain couples TRBV7-2 to TRBJ1-1; TRBD1 matches at 9 bases. Germline CDR1 and CDR2: SGHTA and FQGNSA. The V and J ends lost 5 bases and 0 bases, in that order; junction bases with no gene match: 4. The CDR3 runs to 15 residues.

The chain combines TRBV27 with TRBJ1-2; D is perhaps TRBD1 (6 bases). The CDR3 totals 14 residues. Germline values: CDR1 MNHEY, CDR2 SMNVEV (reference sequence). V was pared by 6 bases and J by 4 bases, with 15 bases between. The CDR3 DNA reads TGTGCCAGCAGACGAACAGGGTCTTTCTATGGCTACACCTTC. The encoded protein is CASRRTGSFYGYTF.

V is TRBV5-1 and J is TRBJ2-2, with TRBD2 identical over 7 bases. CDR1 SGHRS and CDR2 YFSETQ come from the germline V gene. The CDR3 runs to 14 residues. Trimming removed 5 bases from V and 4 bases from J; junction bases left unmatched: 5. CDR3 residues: CASRTRTSTGELFF. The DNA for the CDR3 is TGCGCCAGCAGGACGAGGACTAGCACCGGGGAGCTGTTTTTT.

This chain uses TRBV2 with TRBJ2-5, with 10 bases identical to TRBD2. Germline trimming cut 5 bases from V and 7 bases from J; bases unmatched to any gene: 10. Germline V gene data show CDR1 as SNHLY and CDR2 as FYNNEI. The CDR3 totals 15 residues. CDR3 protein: CASSLGLAAQRTQYF. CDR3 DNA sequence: TGTGCCAGCAGTCTCGGACTAGCGGCCCAGAGGACCCAGTACTTC.

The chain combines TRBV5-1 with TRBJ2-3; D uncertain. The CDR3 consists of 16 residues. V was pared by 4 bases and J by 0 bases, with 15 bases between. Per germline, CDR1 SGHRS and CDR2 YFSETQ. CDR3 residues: CASSQHITRSTDTQYF. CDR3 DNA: TGCGCCAGCAGCCAGCATATAACCAGGAGCACAGATACGCAGTATTTT.

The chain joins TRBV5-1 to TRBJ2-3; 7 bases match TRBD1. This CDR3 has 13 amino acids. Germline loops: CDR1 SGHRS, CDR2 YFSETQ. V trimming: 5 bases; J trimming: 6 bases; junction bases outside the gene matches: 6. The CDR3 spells CASRSGGTDTQYF. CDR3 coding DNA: TGCGCCAGCAGGTCAGGGGGTACGGATACGCAGTATTTT.

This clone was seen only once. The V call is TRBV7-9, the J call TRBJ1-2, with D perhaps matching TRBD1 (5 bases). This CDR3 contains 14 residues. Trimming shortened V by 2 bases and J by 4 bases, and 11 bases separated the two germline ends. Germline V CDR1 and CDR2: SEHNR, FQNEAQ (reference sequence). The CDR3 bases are TGTGCCAGCAGCTTACCCGGGGGTGGCTATGGCTACACCTTC. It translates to CASSLPGGGYGYTF.

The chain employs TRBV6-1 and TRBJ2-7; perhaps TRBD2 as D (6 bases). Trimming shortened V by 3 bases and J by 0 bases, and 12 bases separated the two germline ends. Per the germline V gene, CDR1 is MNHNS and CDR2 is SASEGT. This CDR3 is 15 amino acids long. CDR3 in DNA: TGTGCCAGCAGTGATATACGGGAGCCCTCCTACGAGCAGTACTTC. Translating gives CASSDIREPSYEQYF.

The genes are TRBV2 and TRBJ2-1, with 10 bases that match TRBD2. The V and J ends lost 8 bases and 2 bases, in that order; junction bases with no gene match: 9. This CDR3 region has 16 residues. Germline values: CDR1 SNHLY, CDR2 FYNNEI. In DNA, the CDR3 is TGTGCCAGCGAAGCTAGCGGGAGTGGGGCCTACAATGAGCAGTTCTTC. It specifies CASEASGSGAYNEQFF.

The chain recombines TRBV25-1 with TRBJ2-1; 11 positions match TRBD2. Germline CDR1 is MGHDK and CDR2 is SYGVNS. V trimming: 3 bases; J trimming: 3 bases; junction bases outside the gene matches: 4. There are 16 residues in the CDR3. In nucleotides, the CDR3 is TGTGCCAGCAGTGATGCTAGCGGGAGGTACTACAATGAGCAGTTCTTC. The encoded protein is CASSDASGRYYNEQFF.

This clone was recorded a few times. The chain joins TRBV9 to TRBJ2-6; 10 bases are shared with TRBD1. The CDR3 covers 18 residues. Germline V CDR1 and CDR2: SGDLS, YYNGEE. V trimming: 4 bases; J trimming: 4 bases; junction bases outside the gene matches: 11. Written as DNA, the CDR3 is TGTGCCAGCAGCCTCCGGACAGGGGGAAGCTCAGGGGCCAACGTCCTGACTTTC. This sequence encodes CASSLRTGGSSGANVLTF.

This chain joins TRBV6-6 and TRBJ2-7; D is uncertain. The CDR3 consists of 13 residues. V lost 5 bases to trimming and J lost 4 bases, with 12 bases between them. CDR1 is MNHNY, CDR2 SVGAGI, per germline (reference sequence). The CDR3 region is CASSKLAAYEQYF. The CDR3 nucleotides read TGTGCCAGCAGTAAGTTGGCGGCTTACGAGCAGTACTTC.

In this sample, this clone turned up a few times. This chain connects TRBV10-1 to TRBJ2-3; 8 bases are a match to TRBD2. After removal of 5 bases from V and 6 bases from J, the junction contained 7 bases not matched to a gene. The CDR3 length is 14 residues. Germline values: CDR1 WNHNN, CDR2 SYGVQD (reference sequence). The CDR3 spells CASSSSGSLDTQYF. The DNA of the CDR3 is TGCGCCAGCAGTTCCAGCGGGAGTCTCGATACGCAGTATTTT.